By share, the clone carrying this T cell receptor beta chain ranks as medium-sized. The antigen is not known. This CDR3 spans 15 amino acids. V was cut by 1 base and J by 5 bases, with 12 bases left in between. CDR1 is LNHDA and CDR2 is SQIVND in the germline V gene (reference sequence). These data are taken from a study of early T cells in non-severe SARS-CoV-2 infection. About the study: Chains from this unsorted whole-blood bulk RNA could not be paired. Study-wide results and limits: Matching results from VDJdb favored anti-spike CD8 responses, leaving private and CD4 specificities undetected.

Unique molecular identifiers tagged individual cDNA molecules. MiXCR was run by TCRdb on the 5' RACE reads, yielding one entry per CDR3 protein. The data contain some 48,000 distinct CDR3 sequences, roughly 4.5% of them seen just once; the ten biggest clones take up around 5.5%. The sample comprised whole blood. The chain uses TRBV19 and TRBJ2-1, with D hard to call. The sequence came from an adult who was a healthcare worker with PCR-confirmed SARS-CoV-2 infection or an uninfected control (not recorded which). In DNA, the CDR3 is TGTGCCAGTAGTATAGTAGGTGGACCTAACAATGAGCAGTTCTTC. Amino acids: CASSIVGGPNNEQFF.